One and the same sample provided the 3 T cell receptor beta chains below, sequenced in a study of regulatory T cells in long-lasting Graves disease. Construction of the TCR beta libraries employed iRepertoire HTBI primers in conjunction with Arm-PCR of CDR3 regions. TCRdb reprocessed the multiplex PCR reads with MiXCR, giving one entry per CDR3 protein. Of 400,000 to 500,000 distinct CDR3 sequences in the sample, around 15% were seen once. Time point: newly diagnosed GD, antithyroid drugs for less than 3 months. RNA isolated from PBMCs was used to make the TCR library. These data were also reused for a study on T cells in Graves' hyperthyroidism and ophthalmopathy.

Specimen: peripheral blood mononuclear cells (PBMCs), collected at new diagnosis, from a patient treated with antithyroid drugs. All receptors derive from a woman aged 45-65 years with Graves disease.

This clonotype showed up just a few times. Here the CDR3 reads CSPRTENTEAFF. CDR3 DNA sequence: TGCAGTCCGCGGACAGAGAACACTGAAGCTTTCTTT. The chain recombines TRBV20-1 with TRBJ1-1, with a tentative D call TRBD1 (6 bases). The V gene's germline CDR1 is DFQATT and CDR2 SNEGSKA (reference sequence). CDR3 size: 12 residues. Trimming took 8 bases from V and 1 from J, leaving 11 bases between them.

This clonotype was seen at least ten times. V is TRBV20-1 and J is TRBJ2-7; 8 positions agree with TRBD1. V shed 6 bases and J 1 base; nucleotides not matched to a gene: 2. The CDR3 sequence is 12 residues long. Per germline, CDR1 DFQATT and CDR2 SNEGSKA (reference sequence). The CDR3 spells CSAGQGSYEQYF. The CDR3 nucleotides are TGCAGTGCCGGACAGGGATCCTACGAGCAGTACTTC.

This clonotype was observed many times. CDR3 sequence reads: CASSGGTLAQETQYF. The CDR3 nucleotides are TGTGCCAGCAGTGGGGGGACACTAGCTCAAGAGACCCAGTACTTC. The rearrangement joins TRBV6-1 to TRBJ2-5; D tentatively reads TRBD1 or TRBD2 (6 bases each). Germline V gene lookup returns CDR1 MNHNS and CDR2 SASEGT. Trimming took 4 bases from V and 2 from J, leaving 14 bases between them. The CDR3 length is 15 residues.